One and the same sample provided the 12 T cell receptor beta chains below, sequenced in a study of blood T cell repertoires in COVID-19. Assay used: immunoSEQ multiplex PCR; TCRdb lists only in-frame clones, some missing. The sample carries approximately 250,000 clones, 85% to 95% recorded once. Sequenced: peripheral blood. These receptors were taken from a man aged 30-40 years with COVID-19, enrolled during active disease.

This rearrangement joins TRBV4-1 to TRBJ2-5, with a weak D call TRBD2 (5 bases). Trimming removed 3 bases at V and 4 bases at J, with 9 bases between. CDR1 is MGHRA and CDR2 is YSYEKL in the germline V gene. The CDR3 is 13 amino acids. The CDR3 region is CASSQAGIETQYF. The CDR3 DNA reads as TGCGCCAGCAGCCAGGCGGGTATAGAGACCCAGTACTTC.

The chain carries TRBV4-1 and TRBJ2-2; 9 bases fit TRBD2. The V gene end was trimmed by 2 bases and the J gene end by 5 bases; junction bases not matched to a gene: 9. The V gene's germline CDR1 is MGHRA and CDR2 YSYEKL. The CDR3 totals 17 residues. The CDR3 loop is CASSQPSGAVRTGELFF. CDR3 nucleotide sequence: TGCGCCAGCAGCCAACCTAGCGGGGCGGTGAGAACCGGGGAGCTGTTTTTT.

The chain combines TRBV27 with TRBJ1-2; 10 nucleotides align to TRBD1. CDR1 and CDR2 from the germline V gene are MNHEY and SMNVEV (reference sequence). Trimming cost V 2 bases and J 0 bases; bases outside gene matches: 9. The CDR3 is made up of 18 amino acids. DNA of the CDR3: TGTGCCAGCAGTTTACGTGGGACAGGGGTCGGGTCTAACTATGGCTACACCTTC. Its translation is CASSLRGTGVGSNYGYTF.

The CDR3 protein is CASSPRGGAAEAFF. Written as DNA, the CDR3 is TGTGCCAGCAGCCCCCGGGGAGGGGCTGCTGAAGCTTTCTTT. This chain uses TRBV7-9 with TRBJ1-1; the D gene is possibly TRBD1 (5 bases). Germline V gives CDR1 SEHNR, CDR2 FQNEAQ (reference sequence). V was cut by 5 bases and J by 6 bases, with 16 bases left in between. The CDR3 covers 14 residues.

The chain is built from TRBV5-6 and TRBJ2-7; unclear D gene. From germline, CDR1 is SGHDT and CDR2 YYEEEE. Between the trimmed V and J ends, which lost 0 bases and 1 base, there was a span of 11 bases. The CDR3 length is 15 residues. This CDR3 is CASSLGSVLSYEQYF. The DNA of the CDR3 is TGTGCCAGCAGCTTGGGTTCGGTCTTATCCTACGAGCAGTACTTC.

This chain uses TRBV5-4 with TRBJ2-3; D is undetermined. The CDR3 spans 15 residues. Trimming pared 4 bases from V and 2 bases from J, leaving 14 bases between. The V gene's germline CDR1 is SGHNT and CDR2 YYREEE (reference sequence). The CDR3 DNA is TGTGCCAGCAGCCCTCATTCTCAGTCCACAGATACGCAGTATTTT. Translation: CASSPHSQSTDTQYF.

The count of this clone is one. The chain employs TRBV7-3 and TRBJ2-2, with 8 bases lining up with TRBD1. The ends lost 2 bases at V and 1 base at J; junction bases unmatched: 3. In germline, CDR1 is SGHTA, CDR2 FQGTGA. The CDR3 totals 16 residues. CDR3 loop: CASSLQGAGNTGELFF. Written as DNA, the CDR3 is TGTGCCAGCAGCTTACAGGGGGCCGGGAACACCGGGGAGCTGTTTTTT. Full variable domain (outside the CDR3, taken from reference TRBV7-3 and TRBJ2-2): GAGVSQTPSNKVTEKGKYVELRCDPISGHTALYWYRQSLGQGPEFLIYFQGTGAADDSGLPNDRFFAVRPEGSVSTLKIQRTERGDSAVYLCASSLQGAGNTGELFFGEGSRLTVL.

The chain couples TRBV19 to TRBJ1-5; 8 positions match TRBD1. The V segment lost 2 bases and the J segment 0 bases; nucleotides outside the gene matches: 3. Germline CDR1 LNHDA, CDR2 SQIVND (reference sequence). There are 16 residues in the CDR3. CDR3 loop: CASSIQGAGSNQPQHF. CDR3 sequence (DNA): TGTGCCAGTAGTATACAGGGGGCTGGTAGCAATCAGCCCCAGCATTTT.

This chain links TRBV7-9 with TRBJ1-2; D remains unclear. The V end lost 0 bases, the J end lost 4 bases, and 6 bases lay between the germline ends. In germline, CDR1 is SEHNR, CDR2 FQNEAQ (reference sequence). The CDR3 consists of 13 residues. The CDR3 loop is CASSLASSYGYTF. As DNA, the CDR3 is TGTGCCAGCAGCTTAGCGTCCAGCTATGGCTACACCTTC.

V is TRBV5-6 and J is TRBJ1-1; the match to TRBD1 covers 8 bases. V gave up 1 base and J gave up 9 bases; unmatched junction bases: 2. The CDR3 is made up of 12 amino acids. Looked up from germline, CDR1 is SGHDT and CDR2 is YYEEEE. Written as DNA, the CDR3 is TGTGCCAGCAGCTTGTCAGGGGGCCAAGCTTTCTTT. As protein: CASSLSGGQAFF. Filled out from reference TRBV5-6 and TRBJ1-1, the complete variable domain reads DAGVTQSPTHLIKTRGQQVTLRCSPKSGHDTVSWYQQALGQGPQFIFQYYEEEERQRGNFPDRFSGHQFPNYSSELNVNALLLGDSALYLCASSLSGGQAFFGQGTRLTVV.

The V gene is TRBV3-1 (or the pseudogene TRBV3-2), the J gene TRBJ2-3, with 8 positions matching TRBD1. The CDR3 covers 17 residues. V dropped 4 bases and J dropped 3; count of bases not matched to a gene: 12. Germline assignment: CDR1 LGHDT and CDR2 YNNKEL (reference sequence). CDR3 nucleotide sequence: TGTGCCAGCAGCCCCAACCCCGGGGACAGGCTGACAGATACGCAGTATTTT. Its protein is CASSPNPGDRLTDTQYF.

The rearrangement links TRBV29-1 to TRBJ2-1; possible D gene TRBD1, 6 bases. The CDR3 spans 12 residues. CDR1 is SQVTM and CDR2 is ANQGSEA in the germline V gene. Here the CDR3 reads CSAGTQRGQQFF. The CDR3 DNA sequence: TGCAGTGCAGGGACACAACGCGGCCAGCAGTTCTTC.